These 18 T cell receptor beta chains were all obtained from the same sample, sequenced in a study of blood T cell repertoires in COVID-19. Produced via immunoSEQ multiplex PCR; TCRdb's table is partial and in-frame only. The table has around 250,000 clones, 80% to 85% seen once. The specimen sequenced was peripheral blood. These receptor sequences come from a man in his fifties or sixties with active or convalescent COVID-19.

This chain connects TRBV14 to TRBJ1-6; 9 bases fit TRBD1. Germline V gene data show CDR1 as SGHDN and CDR2 as FVKESK. The CDR3 is 15 amino acids. J was trimmed by 9 bases and V by 5 bases; bases with no gene match: 8. The CDR3 DNA follows: TGTGCCAGCAGCGAGACCGGGACAGGGTCTTCACCCCTCCACTTT. Protein: CASSETGTGSSPLHF.

This chain joins TRBV5-5 and TRBJ2-3; no firm D call. CDR3 length: 12 amino acids. The germline V gene encodes CDR1 SGHKS and CDR2 YYEKEE (reference sequence). Trimming pared 0 bases from V and 9 bases from J, leaving 8 bases between. Written as DNA, the CDR3 is TGTGCCAGCAGCTTGGCGGGTCTGACGCAGTATTTT. Protein product: CASSLAGLTQYF. The full variable domain, with the rest looked up from reference TRBV5-5 and TRBJ2-3, is DAGVTQSPTHLIKTRGQQVTLRCSPISGHKSVSWYQQVLGQGPQFIFQYYEKEERGRGNFPDRFSARQFPNYSSELNVNALLLGDSALYLCASSLAGLTQYFGPGTRLTVL.

This clone was observed a few times. This chain joins TRBV12-3 or TRBV12-4 and TRBJ1-1, with D tentatively TRBD1 (5 bases). Trimming left V 4 bases short and J 1 base short, with 7 bases between. The CDR3 totals 13 residues. The CDR3: CASSSTGNTEAFF. DNA of the CDR3: TGTGCCAGCAGTTCCACAGGGAACACTGAAGCTTTCTTT.

The V gene is TRBV7-9, the J gene TRBJ2-2; possible D gene TRBD2, 6 bases. The CDR3 spans 15 residues. Trimming stripped 7 bases from V and 7 bases from J, with 19 bases between. Germline CDR1 reads SEHNR; CDR2 reads FQNEAQ (reference sequence). CDR3 sequence: CASITPSRGGGELFF. CDR3 DNA sequence: TGTGCCAGCATCACACCCTCCCGGGGAGGCGGGGAGCTGTTTTTT.

As concerns this clone: This same CDR3 is encoded by further DNA sequences in the sample. The genes are TRBV12-3 or TRBV12-4 and TRBJ1-1, with D tentatively TRBD1 (6 bases). CDR3 size: 13 residues. Deletions cut 3 bases from V and 5 bases from J, with 10 bases between. The chain's CDR3 is CASSLGGGTEAFF. The CDR3 DNA is TGTGCCAGCAGTTTGGGAGGGGGAACTGAAGCTTTCTTT.

The chain combines TRBV4-3 with TRBJ1-5, with no clear D. CDR3 length: 15 amino acids. Trimming pared 1 base from V and 2 bases from J, leaving 9 bases between. Germline loops: CDR1 LGHNA, CDR2 YSLEER. The CDR3 loop reads CASSQVWGGNQPQHF. As DNA, the CDR3 is TGCGCCAGCAGCCAAGTCTGGGGAGGCAATCAGCCCCAGCATTTT.

This chain links TRBV5-1 with TRBJ2-5; the D is unclear. V was pared by 4 bases and J by 0 bases, with 10 bases between. CDR1 is SGHRS and CDR2 is YFSETQ in the germline V gene. This CDR3 comprises 14 residues. The chain's CDR3 is CASSPDSHQETQYF. As DNA, the CDR3 is TGCGCCAGCAGCCCCGACTCGCACCAAGAGACCCAGTACTTC.

The J gene is TRBJ2-7, the V gene TRBV25-1; D call uncertain. The germline CDR1 and CDR2 sequences are MGHDK and SYGVNS. The ends were cut back, 10 bases at V and 3 bases at J, with 16 bases in the middle. The CDR3 has 13 residues. The CDR3 nucleotides read TGTGCCACCGGGTTTCTAAAAGGCTACGAGCAGTACTTC. Translating gives CATGFLKGYEQYF.

This chain uses TRBV12-3 or TRBV12-4 with TRBJ1-2; 9 bases line up with TRBD1. This CDR3 has 13 amino acids. V gave up 8 bases and J gave up 3 bases; unmatched junction bases: 4. CDR3 amino acids: CASAGQGYYGYTF. The CDR3 bases are TGTGCCAGCGCCGGACAGGGGTACTATGGCTACACCTTC.

The chain recombines TRBV7-8 with TRBJ2-3; D is undetermined. CDR3 size: 12 residues. V lost 2 bases to trimming and J lost 4 bases, with 4 bases between them. Germline loops: CDR1 SGHVS, CDR2 FQNEAQ. The CDR3 DNA follows: TGTGCCAGCAGCTTAACGGCAGATACGCAGTATTTT. Encoded protein: CASSLTADTQYF.

This clone was counted once. This rearrangement joins TRBV20-1 to TRBJ2-3; D remains unclear. Trimming shortened V by 3 bases and J by 6 bases, and 4 bases separated the two germline ends. Germline V lookup: CDR1 DFQATT, CDR2 SNEGSKA (reference sequence). CDR3 length: 10 amino acids. CDR3 in DNA: TGCAGTGCTAGCGTTGATACGCAGTATTTT. It yields the protein CSASVDTQYF.

This chain links TRBV30 with TRBJ1-5, with unresolved D. The CDR3 totals 14 residues. Germline-derived CDR1 and CDR2 are GTSNPN and SVGIG (reference sequence). V shed 2 bases and J shed 2 bases, with 10 bases lying between them. The CDR3 spells CAWSRSHGNQPQHF. The CDR3 bases are TGTGCCTGGAGTCGTAGCCACGGCAATCAGCCCCAGCATTTT.

A note on this clone: Because the CDR3's place on the DNA is in doubt, the DNA is left out and the CDR3 is given as listed by TCRdb. The V call is TRBV21-1, the J call TRBJ2-2; the table calls TRBD2, which could not be checked here. TRBV21-1 is a listed pseudogene. 18 amino acids form the CDR3, both terminal residues included. The CDR3 here is CASSSVAGGTPGTGELFF.

The J gene is TRBJ1-3, the V gene TRBV19; D is uncertain. This CDR3 comprises 15 residues. Germline CDR1 and CDR2: LNHDA and SQIVND (reference sequence). V lost 4 bases to trimming and J lost 0 bases, with 10 bases between them. In nucleotides, the CDR3 is TGTGCCAGTAGTACCCGGAGAAGCTCTGGAAACACCATATATTTT. Translating gives CASSTRRSSGNTIYF. The variable domain in full, with the rest retrieved from reference TRBV19 and TRBJ1-3, is DGGITQSPKYLFRKEGQNVTLSCEQNLNHDAMYWYRQDPGQGLRLIYYSQIVNDFQKGDIAEGYSVSREKKESFPLTVTSAQKNPTAFYLCASSTRRSSGNTIYFGEGSWLTVV.

The chain employs TRBV28 and TRBJ1-4; TRBD1 might be the D (6 bases). The germline CDR1 and CDR2 sequences are MDHEN and SYDVKM. V lost 4 bases, J lost 0 bases, and 9 bases lay in between. This CDR3 contains 15 residues. DNA of the CDR3: TGTGCCAGCAGTTCACAGGGAGCAACTAATGAAAAACTGTTTTTT. Protein product: CASSSQGATNEKLFF. The whole variable domain, remainder taken from reference TRBV28 and TRBJ1-4, is DVKVTQSSRYLVKRTGEKVFLECVQDMDHENMFWYRQDPGLGLRLIYFSYDVKMKEKGDIPEGYSVSREKKERFSLILESASTNQTSMYLCASSSQGATNEKLFFGSGTQLSVL.

This sequence joins TRBV9 and TRBJ2-3, with TRBD1 matching 8 bases. V gave up 4 bases and J gave up 0 bases; unmatched junction bases: 4. CDR1 is SGDLS, CDR2 YYNGEE, per germline. This CDR3 has 15 residues. The CDR3 bases are TGTGCCAGCAGCCGACAGGGGATTAGCACAGATACGCAGTATTTT. Encoded protein: CASSRQGISTDTQYF. Full variable domain (rest looked up from reference TRBV9 and TRBJ2-3): DSGVTQTPKHLITATGQRVTLRCSPRSGDLSVYWYQQSLDQGLQFLIQYYNGEERAKGNILERFSAQQFPDLHSELNLSSLELGDSALYFCASSRQGISTDTQYFGPGTRLTVL.

The chain's CDR3 is CASSIGGRADTQYF. CDR3 nucleotide sequence: TGTGCCAGTAGTATAGGGGGCAGGGCAGATACGCAGTATTTT. The V and J genes are TRBV19 and TRBJ2-3; D possibly corresponds to TRBD1 (5 bases). V dropped 1 base and J dropped 4 bases, with 9 bases sitting between them. Germline V lookup: CDR1 LNHDA, CDR2 SQIVND (reference sequence). The CDR3 is 14 amino acids.

This sequence joins TRBV5-1 and TRBJ1-2; D is uncertain. The length of the CDR3 is 14 residues. Looked up from germline, CDR1 is SGHRS and CDR2 is YFSETQ. V was cut by 4 bases and J by 3 bases, with 13 bases left in between. The CDR3 sequence is CASSPEASDYGYTF. The CDR3 DNA sequence: TGCGCCAGCAGCCCGGAGGCCTCCGACTATGGCTACACCTTC.